This T cell receptor beta chain appears in the sequencing data of a study of blood T cell repertoires in COVID-19. Study-wide background: The United States, Italy and Spain supplied acute and convalescent COVID-19 samples. The analysed material was cDNA or gDNA that came from T cells, B-cell-depleted T cells, or PBMCs.

In the study's own analysis: Amplified reference gene primers provided the basis for estimating nucleated cell counts. Profiling relied on immunoSEQ multiplex PCR, and the TCRdb table lists in-frame clones only, not all of them. The DNA gave D and trimming, while V, J and clone size come from that table. In the table there are about 230,000 clones, 75% to 90% of which are singletons. The table lists this clone with a count of one. Sequencing was carried out using peripheral blood. This TCR derives from a man aged 40-50 years with acute or convalescent COVID-19.

For the CDR3, the DNA is TGTGCCAGCAAATCCGGGACAGGGAACACTGAAGCTTTCTTT. Translation: CASKSGTGNTEAFF. This rearrangement joins TRBV7-2 to TRBJ1-1; 8 nucleotides line up with TRBD1. Germline CDR1 and CDR2: SGHTA and FQGNSA. The length of the CDR3 is 14 residues. V lost 7 bases and J lost 1; bases outside the gene matches: 5.